This T cell receptor (beta chain) was captured by sequencing in a study of shared clonotypes between healthy human individuals. Study-wide results and caveats: The four-donor shared clonotypes exceeded non-shared clonotypes in generation probability, with non-shared ones scoring lower. Blood was the sole source, and tissue repertoires probably differ.

The data were produced by immunoSEQ multiplex PCR, yet TCRdb's version contains in-frame clones alone and is incomplete. The table has over a million clones, 96% seen once. The V segment lost 4 bases and the J segment 8 bases; nucleotides outside the gene matches: 7. Germline loops: CDR1 SGHKS, CDR2 YYEKEE (reference sequence). CDR3 size: 13 residues. Regarding this clone: As yet, its antigen is unknown.

The sequenced sample consisted of naive CD4+ T cells sorted from blood. As for subset: CD45RA+ positively selected. The V call is TRBV5-5, the J call TRBJ1-2; 8 bases match TRBD1. The clonotype originates from a man younger than 40 in good health. In DNA form, the CDR3 reads TGTGCCAGCAGCAAGGACAGGGATCGGGGCTACACCTTC. This translates into CASSKDRDRGYTF.